This TCR beta chain was obtained from a study of shared clonotypes between healthy human individuals (dated by TCRdb to about 2020). At the level of the whole study: A couple of women and a few men aged 18 to 49 years were included in the cohort. Blood TCR repertoires of five healthy adults were deeply sequenced to estimate repertoire size and the extent of clonotype sharing between individuals. Per donor, leukapheresis produced somewhere between about 0.8 and 9 billion PBMCs. Per donor, three plates each were used for CD4 naive and CD4 memory, two for CD8 naive, and one for CD8 memory. To increase sequencing depth and limit assay-specific biases, different laboratories used diverse techniques to prepare libraries and sequence TCR repertoires.

What the authors observed across the whole study: Estimated clonotype richness was generally larger for naive than for memory subsets. When several donors were compared, the shared fraction of clonotypes was about 5.5% for naive CD4, approximately 3.3% for naive CD8, roughly 2.5% for memory CD4, and less than 0.5% for memory CD8. Pairwise subsampling indicated that sequencing depth was expected to affect the degree of clonotype sharing among donors. Compared with non-shared clonotypes, the clonotypes found in all four sorted-subset donors had higher generation probabilities. The small number of donors limited the genetic and exposure-history diversity represented. Even with the large sequencing depth, rarefaction of the sorted-subset datasets indicated that sequencing was incomplete. Sampling was restricted to blood, and TCR repertoires in tissue are likely to differ from TCR repertoires in blood.

For the CD8 naive samples, CD45RO-negative cells were positively selected for CCR7, yielding a CD45RA+CCR7+ population from which TemRA cells were excluded. The donors were healthy, HIV-negative adults who had no recently reported acute infections or vaccinations. Only Caucasian adults living in Nashville, Tennessee, USA were represented among the donors. After blood collection by leukapheresis, PBMCs were isolated using Ficoll-Histopaque density gradient centrifugation and then cryopreserved in the vapor phase of liquid nitrogen. Analytical flow cytometry was used to check the purity and quantity of each magnetically sorted T cell population. Genomic DNA was isolated from every sorted fraction and measured by UV absorbance on a Nanodrop 2000c. TCR CDR3 regions were amplified from genomic DNA by multiplex PCR using the deep immunoSEQ assay. Genomic DNA extracted from each cell subset was distributed evenly over all wells of several immunoSEQ 96-well plates, and each plate served as one replicate. For sorted subsets, each replicate PCR was loaded with 150 to 250 ng genomic DNA, equivalent to 32,000 or so T cell genomes. Purified libraries were measured with a Qubit 3.0 fluorometer, size-checked on a Bioanalyzer 2100, and measured again with the KAPA Library Quantification kit. Every immunoSEQ 96-well plate was sequenced on a dedicated single-read 150-cycle Illumina NextSeq 550 flow cell. In the original analysis: Because the immunoSEQ output held only junctional sequences and lacked quality scores, the filtering could not match the filtering applied to full-length reads. To assign V/J genes and CDR3, sequences were annotated against IMGT germline references using PyIR, a Python wrapper for IgBLAST v1.9. Reads were filtered out if the reads had weak V/J assignments (E-value above 1e-6), no CDR3, stop codons, out-of-frame junctions, or ambiguous translated residues. A V3J clonotype was defined by an identical inferred V gene, J gene, and CDR3 amino acid sequence. To compute the percentage overlap between repertoires, the number of shared unique clonotypes was divided by the size of the smaller repertoire. Richness of each repertoire was evaluated using RTK rarefaction, the Chao1 estimator, and Recon v2.1 estimates of unobserved clonotypes. Generation probabilities for all TCRbeta clonotypes obtained by the gDNA method from several donors were computed using OLGA. TCRdb holds this immuneACCESS table with in-frame rearrangements only. Some clones are missing; in checked studies, unresolved V genes explain under half, and the rest has no known cause. V and J calls and clone size follow that table, whereas D and trimming were derived from the DNA. Present in this sample are 700,000 to 950,000 clones, about 96% of which were seen just once. The leading ten clones occupy around 0.25% of the sample.

A note on this clone: Its binding antigen is unknown. Within one base of it there is no much larger clone, and no base qualities were kept.

Per the germline V gene, LGHNA is the CDR1 and YSLEER is the CDR2. The V end loses 3 bases and the J end loses 1 base, and a stretch of 7 bases separates them. The CDR3 starts with the cysteine, ends with the phenylalanine, and has 15 residues. Only the CDR3 DNA stays, 45 bases, in frame from base 1. This TCR came from a man aged 30 to 45 in good health. Sequencing was carried out using naive CD8+ T cells sorted from blood. Per the publication, the cell subset or site label means: CD45RA+CCR7+. Recombination joined TRBV4-3 with TRBJ2-6, with no reliable assignment of the D segment. The sequenced DNA: TGCGCCAGCAGCCAGTGGGGTTCTGGGGCCAACGTCCTGACTTTC. It encodes CASSQWGSGANVLTF.